Below are 29 T cell receptor beta chains sequenced from a single sample in a study of shared clonotypes between healthy human individuals. The protocol was immunoSEQ multiplex PCR, while the TCRdb copy is restricted to in-frame clones and leaves out a portion. The repertoire holds over a million clones, with around 98% as singletons. Material: naive CD4+ T cells sorted from blood. Subset noted: CD45RA+ positively selected. The receptors derive from a man aged 25 to 40 in good health.

The chain carries TRBV29-1 and TRBJ2-5, with D tentatively TRBD2 (7 bases). V shed 2 bases and J shed 4 bases, with 14 bases lying between them. The V gene's germline CDR1 is SQVTM and CDR2 ANQGSEA. This CDR3 has 14 residues. As DNA, the CDR3 is TGCAGCGTTGAATTCGGGGGGCGCCGAGAGACCCAGTACTTC. This translates into CSVEFGGRRETQYF.

This chain connects TRBV29-1 to TRBJ1-1; the D is unclear. There are 13 residues in the CDR3. V lost 1 base and J lost 0, with 6 bases in between. Germline values: CDR1 SQVTM, CDR2 ANQGSEA. The CDR3 sequence is CSVEASMNTEAFF. The CDR3 DNA reads as TGCAGCGTTGAAGCCAGCATGAACACTGAAGCTTTCTTT.

The V call is TRBV4-1, the J call TRBJ2-7; 7 positions match TRBD2. The CDR3 runs 18 residues. The junction had 15 bases not matched to a gene; V was cut back by 1 base and J by 3 bases. Germline V gene lookup returns CDR1 MGHRA and CDR2 YSYEKL. This chain's CDR3 is CASSQGLEKGLHIYEQYF. CDR3 coding DNA: TGCGCCAGCAGCCAAGGGTTGGAAAAGGGACTACATATCTACGAGCAGTACTTC.

The chain uses TRBV28 and TRBJ1-5, with D perhaps matching TRBD1 (5 bases). V was clipped by 5 bases and J by 1 base, with 12 bases between them. Germline-derived CDR1 and CDR2 are MDHEN and SYDVKM. The CDR3 totals 15 residues. The CDR3 DNA follows: TGTGCCAGCAGTCCCCAGGGTATGAGCAATCAGCCCCAGCATTTT. Its translation is CASSPQGMSNQPQHF.

The chain recombines TRBV7-2 with TRBJ2-7; TRBD1 or TRBD2 may be the D gene (5 bases each). The CDR3 runs 14 residues. Per the germline V gene, CDR1 is SGHTA and CDR2 is FQGNSA. V was pared by 4 bases and J by 3 bases, with 13 bases between. CDR3 sequence reads: CASSSRGRLYEQYF. In nucleotides, the CDR3 is TGTGCCAGCAGCTCCCGGGGCCGCCTCTACGAGCAGTACTTC. The full variable domain, in which reference TRBV7-2 and TRBJ2-7 provide the parts outside the CDR3, is GAGVSQSPSNKVTEKGKDVELRCDPISGHTALYWYRQSLGQGLEFLIYFQGNSAPDKSGLPSDRFSAERTGGSVSTLTIQRTQQEDSAVYLCASSSRGRLYEQYFGPGTRLTVT.

This rearrangement joins TRBV9 to TRBJ2-2, with 9 nucleotides matching TRBD1. The ends lost 3 bases at V and 5 bases at J; junction bases unmatched: 11. The CDR3 is made up of 17 amino acids. Germline CDR1 reads SGDLS; CDR2 reads YYNGEE. CDR3 sequence: CASSDQRGTGKTGELFF. Written as DNA, the CDR3 is TGTGCCAGCAGCGACCAACGCGGGACAGGGAAGACCGGGGAGCTGTTTTTT.

V is TRBV7-6 and J is TRBJ1-1; D possibly corresponds to TRBD1 (5 bases). Trimming shortened V by 5 bases and J by 5 bases, and 12 bases separated the two germline ends. The CDR3 is made up of 13 amino acids. The germline V gene encodes CDR1 SGHVS and CDR2 FNYEAQ. The CDR3 nucleotides are TGTGCCAGCAGCGAGCTTAGGGGTACTGAAGCTTTCTTT. Translation gives CASSELRGTEAFF.

The chain carries TRBV7-8 and TRBJ1-5; D is uncertain. With 5 bases removed from V and 5 bases from J, the gap between germline ends came to 22 bases. CDR1 and CDR2 from the germline V gene are SGHVS and FQNEAQ. The CDR3 has 17 residues. The DNA of the CDR3 is TGTGCCAGCAGCCCGCCCCTACGACTCGGTCGGTATCAGCCCCAGCATTTT. Amino acids: CASSPPLRLGRYQPQHF.

Worth noting for this clone: The sample has other DNA sequences that encode this CDR3 too. This chain links TRBV18 with TRBJ2-3; no clear D gene. The CDR3 has 13 residues. Between the trimmed V and J ends, which lost 2 bases and 2 bases, there was a span of 5 bases. CDR1 is KGHSH and CDR2 is LQKENI in the germline V gene. The CDR3 bases are TGTGCCAGCTCACCAAGAGCCACAGATACGCAGTATTTT. Protein product: CASSPRATDTQYF.

The rearrangement uses TRBV18 and TRBJ2-5, with 10 bases identical to TRBD2. Germline assignment: CDR1 KGHSH and CDR2 LQKENI. The CDR3 totals 16 residues. V shed 1 base and J 3 bases; nucleotides not matched to a gene: 5. In DNA form, the CDR3 reads TGTGCCAGCTCACCACTAGCGGGAGGTACAAAAGAGACCCAGTACTTC. This gives the protein CASSPLAGGTKETQYF.

Of note for this clone: Distinct nucleotide sequences in the sample also encode this CDR3. The chain is built from TRBV18 and TRBJ1-1; no firm D call. V dropped 1 base and J dropped 1 base, with 10 bases sitting between them. Germline CDR1 is KGHSH and CDR2 is LQKENI. This CDR3 has 15 amino acids. The CDR3 loop reads CASSPREGKNTEAFF. CDR3 nucleotide sequence: TGTGCCAGCTCACCACGGGAGGGAAAGAACACTGAAGCTTTCTTT.

This chain connects TRBV14 to TRBJ1-4; unclear D gene. Germline V gene data show CDR1 as SGHDN and CDR2 as FVKESK. The CDR3 covers 16 residues. Trimming removed 1 base from V and 4 bases from J, with 13 bases in between. The CDR3 nucleotides are TGTGCCAGCAGCCAAGGTGGACGGGCCATTAATGAAAAACTGTTTTTT. Protein: CASSQGGRAINEKLFF.

The CDR3 DNA reads as TGTGCCAGCAGCTTAGACCGTACAGGGGCATTTGAAGCTTTCTTT. It specifies CASSLDRTGAFEAFF. The chain employs TRBV11-2 and TRBJ1-1; 7 nucleotides agree with TRBD1. Germline V gene sequence: CDR1 SGHAT, CDR2 FQNNGV. V trimming: 0 bases; J trimming: 7 bases; junction bases outside the gene matches: 8. This CDR3 has 15 amino acids.

This clone was counted a single time. The chain recombines TRBV5-1 with TRBJ2-5, with 8 nucleotides matching TRBD1. The CDR3 has 14 residues. J was trimmed by 5 bases and V by 0 bases; bases with no gene match: 3. The germline V gene has CDR1 SGHRS and CDR2 YFSETQ. CDR3 DNA sequence: TGCGCCAGCAGCTTGGAGACAGGGGACGAGACCCAGTACTTC. The encoded protein is CASSLETGDETQYF.

The chain has TRBV9 and TRBJ2-7, with D perhaps assigned TRBD1 or TRBD2 (8 bases each). The ends were cut back, 0 bases at V and 1 base at J, with 20 bases in the middle. This CDR3 is 18 amino acids long. Germline V gives CDR1 SGDLS, CDR2 YYNGEE. The CDR3 loop reads CASSVGSGTRGPSYEQYF. As DNA, the CDR3 is TGTGCCAGCAGCGTAGGTAGCGGGACCAGGGGGCCATCCTACGAGCAGTACTTC.

The rearrangement joins TRBV7-8 to TRBJ2-7, with unresolved D. V was shortened by 6 bases and J by 2 bases, with 17 bases between the two germline ends. Germline assignment: CDR1 SGHVS and CDR2 FQNEAQ. The CDR3 length is 15 residues. CDR3 sequence reads: CASSPERFTTYEQYF. CDR3 bases: TGTGCCAGCAGTCCCGAACGGTTTACTACCTACGAGCAGTACTTC.

The chain couples TRBV10-2 to TRBJ2-1; 10 nucleotides align to TRBD1. CDR1 and CDR2 from the germline V gene are WSHSY and SAAADI. This CDR3 is built from 14 residues. The V gene end was trimmed by 7 bases and the J gene end by 4 bases; junction bases not matched to a gene: 4. The CDR3 DNA follows: TGCGCCAGCACCGAGGACAGGGGGTACAATGAGCAGTTCTTC. Protein product: CASTEDRGYNEQFF.

The genes are TRBV27 and TRBJ2-1; no clear D gene. Trimming took off 4 bases at V and 7 bases at J, with 11 bases between the two ends. Germline V CDR1 and CDR2: MNHEY, SMNVEV (reference sequence). This CDR3 spans 13 amino acids. The CDR3 DNA reads as TGTGCCAGCAGTTCTCTTCTTCCGAATGAGCAGTTCTTC. This translates into CASSSLLPNEQFF.

This sequence joins TRBV11-1 and TRBJ2-7; 7 nucleotides match TRBD1. Germline V gives CDR1 SGHAT, CDR2 FQDESV (reference sequence). The CDR3 loop spans 15 amino acids. The trim removed 5 bases at V and 4 bases at J, leaving 11 bases unmatched. CDR3 DNA sequence: TGTGCCAGCAGCCTCCGCACAGGGGTGAGTTACGAGCAGTACTTC. It translates to CASSLRTGVSYEQYF.

The chain uses TRBV5-1 and TRBJ2-5, with D uncertain. V lost 4 bases and J 4 bases, leaving 14 bases between the germline ends. The germline CDR1 and CDR2 sequences are SGHRS and YFSETQ. This CDR3 is built from 14 residues. CDR3 bases: TGCGCCAGCAGCGCAAGAAGCAGATCAGAGACCCAGTACTTC. Translated: CASSARSRSETQYF.

The chain carries TRBV19 and TRBJ2-5; 10 bases are shared with TRBD2. CDR1 is LNHDA, CDR2 SQIVND, per germline (reference sequence). The CDR3 covers 15 residues. Unmatched junction bases numbered 6, after V lost 4 bases and J lost 4 bases. The CDR3 loop reads CASSRTSGRIETQYF. Written as DNA, the CDR3 is TGTGCCAGTAGTAGGACTAGCGGTCGCATAGAGACCCAGTACTTC. Supplemented by reference TRBV19 and TRBJ2-5, the full variable domain reads DGGITQSPKYLFRKEGQNVTLSCEQNLNHDAMYWYRQDPGQGLRLIYYSQIVNDFQKGDIAEGYSVSREKKESFPLTVTSAQKNPTAFYLCASSRTSGRIETQYFGPGTRLLVL.

This clone came up once. The CDR3 nucleotides are TGTGCCAGCAGCTCCAATCGGGTAGATACGCAGTATTTT. It translates to CASSSNRVDTQYF. The chain links TRBV5-4 to TRBJ2-3; D uncertain. The CDR3 length is 13 residues. Trimming took off 3 bases at V and 5 bases at J, with 10 bases between the two ends. The germline V gene encodes CDR1 SGHNT and CDR2 YYREEE (reference sequence). Combining the CDR3 with reference TRBV5-4 and TRBJ2-3 gives the whole variable domain ETGVTQSPTHLIKTRGQQVTLRCSSQSGHNTVSWYQQALGQGPQFIFQYYREEENGRGNFPPRFSGLQFPNYSSELNVNALELDDSALYLCASSSNRVDTQYFGPGTRLTVL.

This CDR3 is CASSQLGGGVYNEQFF. The DNA of the CDR3 is TGTGCCAGCAGTCAACTTGGGGGAGGAGTCTACAATGAGCAGTTCTTC. This chain connects TRBV6-6 to TRBJ2-1; D perhaps matches TRBD2 (6 bases). Trimming cost V 5 bases and J 3 bases, with 17 bases left between them. The CDR3 runs to 16 residues. Germline values: CDR1 MNHNY, CDR2 SVGAGI (reference sequence).

This clone was seen once. The chain carries TRBV19 and TRBJ2-7; D might be TRBD1 (6 bases). Trimming took 3 bases from V and 1 from J, leaving 13 bases between them. CDR3 length equals 15 residues. Looked up from germline, CDR1 is LNHDA and CDR2 is SQIVND (reference sequence). The CDR3 reads CASSILGQSSYEQYF. The CDR3 nucleotides read TGTGCCAGTAGTATTTTGGGACAAAGTTCCTACGAGCAGTACTTC.

J is TRBJ2-2 and V is TRBV7-3; perhaps TRBD1 as D (5 bases). The germline CDR1 and CDR2 sequences are SGHTA and FQGTGA. The CDR3 sequence is 15 residues long. The V gene lost 8 bases and the J gene lost 3 bases, with 16 bases spanning the gap. The CDR3 sequence is CASGARASYTGELFF. The CDR3 DNA reads as TGTGCCAGCGGGGCCAGGGCATCTTACACCGGGGAGCTGTTTTTT. The full variable domain, in which reference TRBV7-3 and TRBJ2-2 provide the parts outside the CDR3, is GAGVSQTPSNKVTEKGKYVELRCDPISGHTALYWYRQSLGQGPEFLIYFQGTGAADDSGLPNDRFFAVRPEGSVSTLKIQRTERGDSAVYLCASGARASYTGELFFGEGSRLTVL.

The CDR3 region is CASRSGALSSAFF. The CDR3 coding sequence is TGTGCCAGCCGCTCAGGGGCGCTGTCTAGCGCTTTCTTT. The chain recombines TRBV18 with TRBJ1-1; D possibly corresponds to TRBD1 (6 bases). The CDR3 has 13 amino acids. Trimming removed 8 bases from V and 11 bases from J, with 21 bases in between. Germline V gene data show CDR1 as KGHSH and CDR2 as LQKENI.

This chain connects TRBV9 to TRBJ2-1; 11 bases map to TRBD2. Germline CDR1 SGDLS, CDR2 YYNGEE. The CDR3 spans 15 residues. Trimming took 2 bases from V and 8 from J; bases not matched to a gene: 6. CDR3 nucleotides: TGTGCCAGCAGCGTGATAGCGGGAGGGCCGCATGAGCAGTTCTTC. Translated, it gives CASSVIAGGPHEQFF.

This chain connects TRBV25-1 to TRBJ1-1; a possible D gene is TRBD1 (6 bases). Trimming took off 7 bases at V and 1 base at J, with 13 bases between the two ends. There are 14 residues in the CDR3. The germline CDR1 and CDR2 sequences are MGHDK and SYGVNS. The CDR3 sequence: CASTPLGQNTEAFF. The CDR3 DNA is TGTGCCAGCACTCCATTGGGACAGAACACTGAAGCTTTCTTT.

This clone has only one observation. This chain links TRBV14 with TRBJ1-1; tentative D call: TRBD1 (6 bases). Germline assignment: CDR1 SGHDN and CDR2 FVKESK. This CDR3 region has 16 residues. Trimming left V 0 bases short and J 6 bases short, with 17 bases between. The CDR3 reads CASSQEEMGTRPEAFF. CDR3 DNA: TGTGCCAGCAGCCAAGAGGAAATGGGGACAAGGCCTGAAGCTTTCTTT.